One and the same sample provided the 11 T cell receptor beta chains below, sequenced in a study of cytomegalovirus exposure and HLA in healthy donors (TCRdb year 2017). Receptor libraries were prepared by the immunoSEQ multiplex PCR assay. A mixture of 60 forward primers for TCR Vbeta segments and 13 reverse primers for TCR Jbeta segments was used in the multiplex PCR. Imported from immuneACCESS, the table was reduced by TCRdb to in-frame sequences with V and J called. These copies leave out some clones; in studies compared against another copy, an unresolved V gene accounts for under half, and the cause of the remainder is not known. The sample contains about 200,000 clones, about 84% of them found a single time. The ten largest clones capture about 14% of the sample. Sequenced material: PBMCs. The receptors were gathered from a young woman in good health and CMV-seropositive.

The rearrangement joins TRBV6-5 to TRBJ2-7; TRBD1 might be the D (5 bases). The CDR3 contains 16 residues. Germline CDR1 is MNHEY and CDR2 is SVGAGI. Trimming stripped 4 bases from V and 0 bases from J, with 16 bases between. The CDR3 reads CASSLSDSTGSYEQYF. Here the CDR3 DNA reads TGTGCCAGCAGTTTATCCGACTCAACAGGCTCCTACGAGCAGTACTTC.

This clone was found a few times. This chain links TRBV5-1 with TRBJ2-5; 8 bases map to TRBD2. V was pared by 1 base and J by 4 bases, with 6 bases of the junction left unmatched. Germline V lookup: CDR1 SGHRS, CDR2 YFSETQ. There are 15 residues in the CDR3. The CDR3: CASSLSGGPGETQYF. In DNA, the CDR3 is TGCGCCAGCAGCTTGTCGGGAGGGCCAGGAGAGACCCAGTACTTC.

This rearrangement joins TRBV27 to TRBJ2-1; maybe TRBD1 (7 bases). The CDR3 covers 13 residues. Per germline, CDR1 MNHEY and CDR2 SMNVEV (reference sequence). With 6 bases removed from V and 9 bases from J, the gap between germline ends came to 15 bases. CDR3 loop: CASRRTGGVEQFF. For the CDR3, the DNA is TGTGCCAGCAGGCGGACAGGAGGGGTTGAGCAGTTCTTC.

The chain recombines TRBV11-2 with TRBJ2-5; tentatively, D is TRBD1 (6 bases). V lost 3 bases to trimming and J lost 8 bases, with 19 bases between them. The V gene's germline CDR1 is SGHAT and CDR2 FQNNGV. The CDR3 consists of 15 residues. This CDR3 reads CASSLGTGSGETQYF. The CDR3 nucleotides read TGTGCCAGCAGCTTGGGGACCGGATCAGGGGAAACCCAGTACTTC.

CDR3 coding DNA: TGTGCCAGCAGCCTACCGGGACTAGCGGTCAACAATGAGCAGTTCTTC. Amino acids: CASSLPGLAVNNEQFF. J is TRBJ2-1 and V is TRBV28; 11 bases match TRBD2. Losses at the gene ends were 6 bases for V and 5 bases for J; bases not matched to a gene: 9. Germline loops: CDR1 MDHEN, CDR2 SYDVKM. The length of the CDR3 is 16 residues. The entire variable domain, with the rest obtained from reference TRBV28 and TRBJ2-1, is as follows: DVKVTQSSRYLVKRTGEKVFLECVQDMDHENMFWYRQDPGLGLRLIYFSYDVKMKEKGDIPEGYSVSREKKERFSLILESASTNQTSMYLCASSLPGLAVNNEQFFGPGTRLTVL.

The chain is built from TRBV2 and TRBJ2-6; 8 positions match TRBD2. Looked up from germline, CDR1 is SNHLY and CDR2 is FYNNEI. Trimming at V came to 1 base and at J to 2 bases, leaving 7 bases not matched to a gene. The CDR3 is made up of 18 amino acids. The CDR3 is CASSEGLAGKAGANVLTF. The CDR3 DNA follows: TGTGCCAGCAGTGAAGGGTTAGCGGGAAAGGCTGGGGCCAACGTCCTGACTTTC.

The chain couples TRBV6-1 to TRBJ2-5; 11 nucleotides line up with TRBD1. The J call is doubtful: the DNA matches TRBJ2-7 better. The CDR3 is made up of 17 amino acids. Germline V gene data show CDR1 as MNHNS and CDR2 as SASEGT. The CDR3 region is CASSAYHRDRGNYEQYF. DNA for the CDR3: TGTGCCAGCAGTGCTTATCACCGGGACAGGGGGAACTACGAGCAGTACTTC.

The V and J genes are TRBV28 and TRBJ2-1, with D tentatively TRBD1 (5 bases). V lost 7 bases and J lost 0, with 10 bases in between. The CDR3 totals 14 residues. CDR1 is MDHEN, CDR2 SYDVKM, per germline. The CDR3 protein is CASTLRGSYNEQFF. The CDR3, as DNA: TGTGCCAGCACCTTAAGGGGCTCCTACAATGAGCAGTTCTTC.

The chain links TRBV7-3 to TRBJ2-1, with D perhaps TRBD2 (5 bases). V gave up 1 base and J gave up 8 bases, with 9 bases separating them. Germline CDR1 reads SGHTA; CDR2 reads FQGTGA. The CDR3 extends over 13 amino acids. The CDR3 DNA follows: TGTGCCAGCAGCTTAAACGGGGTCGATGAGCAGTTCTTC. Protein: CASSLNGVDEQFF.

This clone has just a few counts. V usage is TRBV4-3 and J usage is TRBJ2-3, with 8 bases aligning to TRBD2. With V trimmed by 1 base and J by 3 bases, 18 bases remained unmatched. This CDR3 has 20 residues. The germline V gene encodes CDR1 LGHNA and CDR2 YSLEER. CDR3 DNA: TGCGCCAGCAGCCAAGGCCCGGGAGCGGCGGGAGGCCGGGGAACAGATACGCAGTATTTT. Translation gives CASSQGPGAAGGRGTDTQYF.

This clone was observed once. The rearrangement uses TRBV25-1 and TRBJ2-1, with TRBD2 matching over 8 bases. The CDR3 has 18 residues. Germline V gives CDR1 MGHDK, CDR2 SYGVNS. V gave up 5 bases and J gave up 7 bases; unmatched junction bases: 19. As DNA, the CDR3 is TGTGCCAGCAGTCGGAGGTTAGCGGGGATTACTAGTACGAATGAGCAGTTCTTC. Protein: CASSRRLAGITSTNEQFF.